This T cell receptor (beta chain) was identified during a study of identifying expanded T cells in peripheral blood. The data were produced by immunoSEQ multiplex PCR, yet TCRdb's version contains in-frame clones alone and is incomplete. The table records some 80,000 clones, 80% to 90% of them present only once. V dropped 3 bases and J dropped 7 bases, with 13 bases sitting between them. Germline values: CDR1 MNHNS, CDR2 SASEGT. This CDR3 has 15 residues. The sequence came from a person between 18 and 69 years old in good health. Sample: blood. The chain has TRBV6-1 and TRBJ1-6, with D perhaps TRBD1 (5 bases). CDR3 protein: CASSDEIGDNSPLHF. The CDR3 region has the DNA TGTGCCAGCAGTGACGAAATAGGGGACAATTCACCCCTCCACTTT.